Listed here are 24 T cell receptor beta chains from one sample, sequenced in a study of T cell repertoires in cytomegalovirus infection. Their specific antigens are unknown. TCRdb re-derived calls from the reads in MiXCR, one entry per CDR3 protein. There are some 800,000 distinct CDR3 sequences in the sample; over 25% occur only once, and about an eighth lies in the top ten. The specimen comprised cultured CD8+ T cells from PBMCs, sampled from culture after CMV antigen stimulation. The receptors shown here come from a human donor in good health (CMV status not recorded). Some clones in this sample may be carry-over from other donors' samples.

This clonotype has a handful of counts. The chain joins TRBV6-2 or TRBV6-3 to TRBJ2-7, with D unresolved. Germline V CDR1 and CDR2: MNHEY, SVGEGT. This CDR3 has 13 residues. The V end lost 4 bases, the J end lost 5 bases, and 12 bases lay between the germline ends. As DNA, the CDR3 is TGTGCCAGCAGTTTGCAGACAACCCACGAGCAGTACGTC. This encodes CASSLQTTHEQYV.

The chain uses TRBV4-1 and TRBJ2-4, with 7 bases lining up with TRBD2. Germline V gene data show CDR1 as MGHRA and CDR2 as YSYEKL. The CDR3 has 16 residues. Trimming took 4 bases from V and 2 from J; bases not matched to a gene: 8. The DNA of the CDR3 is TGCGCCAGCAGCCTCCCGACTAGCTCTTCCAAAAACATTCAGTACTTC. Its protein is CASSLPTSSSKNIQYF.

This clonotype was counted a few times. The V gene is TRBV7-3, the J gene TRBJ2-1; TRBD2 aligns across 8 bases. Germline V gene data show CDR1 as SGHTA and CDR2 as FQGTGA. CDR3 length: 16 amino acids. Unmatched junction bases numbered 7, after V lost 5 bases and J lost 1 base. The CDR3 nucleotides read TGTGCCAGCAGCACCCAGCGGGGGCCGTCCTACAATGAGCAGTTCTTC. Translating gives CASSTQRGPSYNEQFF.

A few counts support this clonotype. One end of the junction does not line up with germline, which may come from a read error. V usage is TRBV7-7 and J usage is TRBJ2-3; unclear D gene. CDR1 is SSHAT, CDR2 FNYEAQ, per germline (reference sequence). This CDR3 is 15 amino acids long. The CDR3 DNA reads TGTGCTAGCAGCTTAACTCCGATCTCCACAGATACGCAGTATTTT. Amino acids: CASSLTPISTDTQYF.

This clonotype was picked up many times. The J gene is TRBJ2-2, the V gene TRBV7-4; possibly TRBD2 for D (6 bases). From germline, CDR1 is SGHVT and CDR2 SQSDAQ. V lost 2 bases to trimming and J lost 5 bases, with 27 bases between them. The CDR3 sequence is 20 residues long. CDR3 coding DNA: TGTGCCAGCAGCTTACCATACCTGTCCGCACCCCAGGAGGGGACCGGGGAGCTGTTTTTT. Amino acid sequence: CASSLPYLSAPQEGTGELFF. Filled out from reference TRBV7-4 and TRBJ2-2, the complete variable domain reads GAGVSQSPRYKVAKRGRDVALRCDSISGHVTLYWYRQTLGQGSEVLTYSQSDAQRDKSGRPSGRFSAERPERSVSTLKIQRTEQGDSAVYLCASSLPYLSAPQEGTGELFFGEGSRLTVL.

The V call is TRBV27, the J call TRBJ1-1, with D hard to call. This CDR3 region has 13 residues. Trimming took 5 bases from V and 4 from J, leaving 11 bases between them. Germline CDR1 is MNHEY and CDR2 is SMNVEV (reference sequence). CDR3 residues: CASSTTGFTEAFF. In DNA form, the CDR3 reads TGTGCCAGCAGTACCACGGGCTTCACTGAAGCTTTCTTT.

The rearrangement links TRBV7-6 to TRBJ2-7; maybe TRBD2 (7 bases). The V gene's germline CDR1 is SGHVS and CDR2 FNYEAQ. V was shortened by 6 bases and J by 5 bases, with 17 bases between the two germline ends. The CDR3 is made up of 14 amino acids. The CDR3 DNA reads as TGTGCCAGCAGTCCTCTGGGGGGGGCCCACGAGCAGTACTTC. It translates to CASSPLGGAHEQYF.

The chain uses TRBV7-6 and TRBJ2-1; 7 bases are shared with TRBD1. J lost 8 bases, V lost 5 bases, and 6 bases had no gene match. In germline, CDR1 is SGHVS, CDR2 FNYEAQ. The CDR3 contains 13 residues. This chain's CDR3 is CASSLVQGDEQFF. CDR3 nucleotides: TGTGCCAGCAGCCTCGTCCAGGGGGATGAGCAGTTCTTC.

A remark on this clonotype: One base away lies a much larger clone, so this may be a sequencing read error. The chain carries TRBV6-8 and TRBJ1-2; no clear D. Germline loops: CDR1 MNHGY, CDR2 SAAAGT. The CDR3 loop spans 14 amino acids. CDR3 coding DNA: TGTGCCAGCAGTTTTTCTCTGGCCTCCTATGACTACACCTTC. The encoded protein is CASSFSLASYDYTF.

This chain uses TRBV19 with TRBJ2-3; possible D gene TRBD2, 6 bases. The germline V gene has CDR1 LNHDA and CDR2 SQIVND (reference sequence). The V gene lost 0 bases and the J gene lost 0 bases, with 13 bases spanning the gap. This CDR3 has 17 residues. The CDR3 spells CASSIEGLDPSTDTQYF. CDR3 nucleotide sequence: TGTGCCAGTAGTATAGAGGGACTCGACCCTAGCACAGATACGCAGTATTTT.

With respect to this clonotype: This may arise from a read error, as a much more abundant clone is one base away. This chain uses TRBV7-8 with TRBJ2-2; TRBD2 aligns across 12 bases. The CDR3 runs to 15 residues. CDR1 and CDR2 from the germline V gene are SGHVS and FQNEAQ. The CDR3 bases are TGTGTCAGCAGCTCACTAGCGGGGGGCACCGGGGAGCTGTTTTTT. It encodes CVSSSLAGGTGELFF.

This clonotype has more than one count but fewer than ten. The chain links TRBV29-1 to TRBJ2-7, with D maybe TRBD2 (5 bases). This CDR3 has 11 amino acids. V gave up 8 bases and J gave up 3 bases, with 11 bases separating them. Germline CDR1 and CDR2: SQVTM and ANQGSEA. The CDR3 spells CSFSEGYEQYF. DNA of the CDR3: TGCAGCTTTTCTGAGGGCTACGAGCAGTACTTC.

There are a few counts of this clonotype. This chain links TRBV7-8 with TRBJ1-1, with 7 positions matching TRBD1. Looked up from germline, CDR1 is SGHVS and CDR2 is FQNEAQ. V lost 5 bases and J lost 0; bases outside the gene matches: 15. The CDR3 is made up of 18 amino acids. The CDR3 loop is CASSLMGQILFMNTEAFF. CDR3 nucleotides: TGTGCCAGCAGCCTAATGGGACAGATCCTTTTCATGAACACTGAAGCTTTCTTT.

V and J are TRBV4-1 and TRBJ2-3, with no clear D. Looked up from germline, CDR1 is MGHRA and CDR2 is YSYEKL. The V gene lost 3 bases and the J gene lost 1 base, with 8 bases spanning the gap. The CDR3 is 14 amino acids. The CDR3 region is CASSHVSRTDTQYF. CDR3 DNA sequence: TGCGCCAGCAGCCACGTAAGTCGCACAGATACGCAGTATTTT.

Remarks on this clonotype: At one end the junction does not follow the germline gene, possibly because of a read error. The chain joins TRBV12-3 or TRBV12-4 to TRBJ2-3; D remains ambiguous. The CDR3 contains 14 residues. CDR3 coding DNA: TGTGCCAGCAGCTTTCGCCCCAGCACAGATATGCAGTATTTT. Translation: CASSFRPSTDMQYF.

The chain joins TRBV6-5 to TRBJ2-3; 10 bases are shared with TRBD2. V was clipped by 5 bases and J by 5 bases; unmatched bases: 10. Germline V CDR1 and CDR2: MNHEY, SVGAGI. The CDR3 runs to 16 residues. CDR3 nucleotide sequence: TGTGCCAGCAGTACCACTAGCGGGGAGAAGAGAGATACGCAGTATTTT. Translating gives CASSTTSGEKRDTQYF.

Regarding this clonotype: The junction departs from germline at one end; a sequencing error may be responsible. The genes are TRBV15 and TRBJ2-3; D possibly corresponds to TRBD2 (5 bases). The germline CDR1 and CDR2 sequences are LNHNV and YYDKDF (reference sequence). CDR3 length: 15 residues. The CDR3 protein is CVTSRGLASTDTQYF. CDR3 bases: TGTGTCACCAGCAGAGGGCTAGCAAGCACAGATACGCAGTATTTT.

This clonotype occurred a few times. The CDR3 reads CASSGLKRGRILAKNIQYF. CDR3 sequence (DNA): TGTGCCAGCAGCGGACTAAAAAGGGGGAGGATTCTAGCCAAAAACATTCAGTACTTC. The chain recombines TRBV2 with TRBJ2-4; perhaps D is TRBD1 or TRBD2 (6 bases each). Germline CDR1 SNHLY, CDR2 FYNNEI. CDR3 length: 19 amino acids. Trimming took off 6 bases at V and 0 bases at J, with 24 bases between the two ends.

The J gene is TRBJ1-1, the V gene TRBV6-1; perhaps TRBD1 as D (5 bases). Germline V gene data show CDR1 as MNHNS and CDR2 as SASEGT. The CDR3 contains 12 residues. V lost 11 bases, J lost 6 bases, and 16 bases lay in between. CDR3 sequence (DNA): TGTGCCGCGACTTCCAGGGATCCTGAAGCTTTCTTT. Residues: CAATSRDPEAFF.

The chain is built from TRBV27 and TRBJ2-3, with 10 bases aligning to TRBD1. This CDR3 is built from 11 residues. The V gene's germline CDR1 is MNHEY and CDR2 SMNVEV (reference sequence). V was pared by 8 bases and J by 10 bases, with 3 bases of the junction left unmatched. The DNA of the CDR3 is TGTGCCAGCCTTGGACAGGGGGCGCAGTATTTT. This gives the protein CASLGQGAQYF.

The rearrangement uses TRBV27 and TRBJ1-1, with D perhaps matching TRBD1 (5 bases). Per germline, CDR1 MNHEY and CDR2 SMNVEV (reference sequence). Between the trimmed V and J ends, which lost 5 bases and 1 base, there was a span of 20 bases. The CDR3 loop spans 17 amino acids. CDR3 residues: CASSPTGGVWWNTEAFF. In DNA form, the CDR3 reads TGTGCCAGCAGTCCCACCGGAGGGGTGTGGTGGAACACTGAAGCTTTCTTT.

This clonotype was found a few times. This chain uses TRBV4-1 with TRBJ2-2; no clear D. V lost 3 bases and J 4 bases, leaving 12 bases between the germline ends. The CDR3 consists of 15 residues. Germline CDR1 MGHRA, CDR2 YSYEKL. The CDR3 DNA sequence: TGCGCCAGCAGCCAGGTTGGGTTGTCCACCGGGGAGCTGTTTTTT. Its protein product is CASSQVGLSTGELFF.

This chain connects TRBV15 to TRBJ2-5; a weak D match, TRBD1 (5 bases). Trimming shortened V by 0 bases and J by 2 bases, and 19 bases separated the two germline ends. CDR1 LNHNV and CDR2 YYDKDF come from the germline V gene (reference sequence). The CDR3 sequence is 18 residues long. In DNA, the CDR3 is TGTGCCACCAGCAGAGAAGATCATTCAGACAGAGAACAAGAGACCCAGTACTTC. It yields the protein CATSREDHSDREQETQYF.

The genes are TRBV6-6 and TRBJ2-7; 8 bases map to TRBD2. Germline V gene lookup returns CDR1 MNHNY and CDR2 SVGAGI (reference sequence). This CDR3 contains 16 residues. V shed 2 bases and J 4 bases; nucleotides not matched to a gene: 10. CDR3 sequence reads: CASSYTRGDPLYEQYV. The CDR3, as DNA: TGTGCCAGCAGTTACACGCGGGGGGACCCACTATACGAGCAGTACGTC.